This T cell receptor beta chain was recorded in a study of T cell responses to AZD1222 COVID-19 vaccine (dated by TCRdb to 2020 to 2023). Concerning the study at large: TCR sequencing was performed for fewer than 250 trial participants, of whom approximately 200 were given two doses of AZD1222 and around 25 were given two doses of MenACWY control vaccine. Trial participants were enrolled by age into 18-55, 56-69 and 70-plus year subgroups, with approximately 150, 28 and 58 TCR-sequenced participants respectively. What the authors observed across the whole study: Vaccine-associated CD4 TCRs spanned the whole spike protein, with dominant responses in regions 160-218 and 743-854. Participants were mostly white British, with more females than males. The authors suggested clonal diversity may have been underestimated. Reportedly, close to half of the unique spike-specific TCRs recognized epitopes lying outside the regions that are mutated in the B.1.351 and B.1.1.7 variants. Spike-specific TCR breadth and depth rose significantly after two AZD1222 doses compared with day 0 and with MenACWY recipients. Because no day 14 peak-response samples were available, repertoires were characterized only after the peak T cell response. Conclusions about previously exposed vaccinees are limited because only a handful of AZD1222 recipients were SARS-CoV-2 seropositive at baseline. In the small 56-69-year group, the increase in depth fell short of significance, most likely because of low power.

The CDR3 regions of human TCRbeta chains were analyzed by immunosequencing. In the original analysis: Repertoire TCRs were matched against a reference library of SARS-CoV-2-specific TCRs generated with the MIRA antigen-specificity platform. Breadth meant the fraction of unique TCRs that were SARS-CoV-2-associated, whereas depth meant the fraction of total T cells that were SARS-CoV-2-associated. Using the MIRA data, each spike-specific TCR was assigned both to the spike region to which the TCR was reactive and to a CD4 or CD8 class. Log10-transformed breadth and depth values were compared by one-way ANOVA with Sidak's multiple comparisons tests. Here the immuneACCESS table is served through TCRdb, limited to in-frame sequences with V and J called. Missing clones are a known gap in these copies; in checked studies unresolved V genes cover under half, and the rest lacks a known reason. V and J calls and clone size come straight from that table; D and trimming were deduced from the DNA. The sample data list about 150,000 clones, and 92% of these were observed just once. Jointly, the top ten make up roughly 4% of the sample.

Turning to this clone: It has no known antigen specificity. Base quality data are lacking; no much larger clone is found one base away.

From the cysteine through the phenylalanine, the CDR3 covers 17 amino acids. The entry retains the CDR3 DNA only, 51 bases that are in frame from base 1. Germline trimming amounts to 4 bases on V and 4 bases on J, with 15 as the count of junction bases outside the gene matches. CDR1 and CDR2 (LNHDA, SQIVND) derive from the germline V gene (reference sequence). The time point label here, explained by the study, means: about 28 days (+/-7) after the second vaccine dose. Because spike-specific TCR depth and breadth did not differ between the two schedules, AZD1222 recipients who got a second dose at roughly 4 weeks were pooled with those who got a second dose at roughly 12 weeks. The vaccinee samples were drawn from two UK trials, COV001 and COV002, one of which was a single-blind randomized controlled phase 2/3 trial testing AZD1222 (ChAdOx1 nCoV-19) in healthy adults. Trial participant PBMC samples were collected at day 0 and day 28 after the second dose for TCRbeta chain sequencing.

The sample here was peripheral blood, taken 28 days after the second AZD1222 dose. The origin of this receptor is an adult who received the AZD1222 COVID-19 vaccine. In this chain, TRBV19 is recombined with TRBJ1-2, and 7 junction bases match TRBD1. The DNA reads as follows: TGTGCCAGTAGTAGGGAATCCCGTTGGGACAGTTCCTATGGCTACACCTTC. Its product reads: CASSRESRWDSSYGYTF.